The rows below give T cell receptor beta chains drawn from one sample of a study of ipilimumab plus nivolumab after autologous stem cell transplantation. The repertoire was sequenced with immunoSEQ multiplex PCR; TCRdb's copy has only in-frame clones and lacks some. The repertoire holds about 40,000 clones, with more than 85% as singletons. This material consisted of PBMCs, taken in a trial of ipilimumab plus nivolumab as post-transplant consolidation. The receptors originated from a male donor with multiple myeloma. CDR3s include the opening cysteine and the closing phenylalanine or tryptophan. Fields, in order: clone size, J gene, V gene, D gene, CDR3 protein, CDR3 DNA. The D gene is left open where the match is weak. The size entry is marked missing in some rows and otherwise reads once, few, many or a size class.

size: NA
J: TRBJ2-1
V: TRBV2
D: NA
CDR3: CASSEGGAIPYNEQFF
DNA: TGTGCCAGCAGTGAAGGGGGCGCAATCCCCTACAATGAGCAGTTCTTC

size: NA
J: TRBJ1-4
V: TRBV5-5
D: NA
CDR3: CASSPLVRWSNEKLFF
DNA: TGTGCCAGCAGCCCCCTGGTTCGGTGGTCTAATGAAAAACTGTTTTTT

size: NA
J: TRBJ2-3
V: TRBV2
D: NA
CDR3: CASSVGSSTDTQYF
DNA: TGTGCCAGCAGTGTTGGGTCCAGCACAGATACGCAGTATTTT

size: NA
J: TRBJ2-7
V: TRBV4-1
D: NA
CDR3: CASSQPRLNEQYF
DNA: TGCGCCAGCAGCCAACCGAGATTGAACGAGCAGTACTTC

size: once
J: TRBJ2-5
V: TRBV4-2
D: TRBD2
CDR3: CASSQDDLAGGETQYF
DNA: TGTGCCAGCAGCCAAGACGATCTAGCGGGGGGGGAGACCCAGTACTTC

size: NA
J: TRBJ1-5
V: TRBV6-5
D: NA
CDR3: CASSLVVGQPQHF
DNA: TGTGCCAGCAGTTTGGTTGTGGGTCAGCCCCAGCATTTT

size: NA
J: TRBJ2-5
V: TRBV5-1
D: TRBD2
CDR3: CASSSTSGGVEETQYF
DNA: TGCGCCAGCAGCTCGACTAGCGGGGGGGTGGAAGAGACCCAGTACTTC

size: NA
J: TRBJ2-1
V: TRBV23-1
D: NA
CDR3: CASRTLAPLGDYNEQFF
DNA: TGCGCCAGCAGAACCCTCGCGCCCCTGGGGGACTACAATGAGCAGTTCTTC

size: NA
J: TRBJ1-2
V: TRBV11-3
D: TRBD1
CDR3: CASSLKLPFGQDYGYTF
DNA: TGTGCCAGCAGCTTAAAACTTCCCTTCGGACAGGACTATGGCTACACCTTC

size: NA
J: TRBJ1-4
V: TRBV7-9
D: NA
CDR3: CASRNGATNEKLFF
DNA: TGTGCCAGCAGAAACGGAGCAACTAATGAAAAACTGTTTTTT

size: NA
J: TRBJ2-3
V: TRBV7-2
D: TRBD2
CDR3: CASSLKSQSGGAGRTQYF
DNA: TGTGCCAGCAGCTTAAAAAGTCAAAGCGGGGGGGCAGGCAGGACGCAGTATTTT

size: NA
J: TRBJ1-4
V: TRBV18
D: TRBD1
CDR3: CASSPQGAGEKLFF
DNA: TGTGCCAGCTCACCACAGGGGGCAGGAGAAAAACTGTTTTTT

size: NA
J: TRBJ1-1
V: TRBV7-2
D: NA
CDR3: CASSLGGSGGAFF
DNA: TGTGCCAGCAGCTTAGGGGGGAGCGGGGGAGCTTTCTTT

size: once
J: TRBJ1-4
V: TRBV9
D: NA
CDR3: CASSPWPSTNEKLFF
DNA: TGTGCCAGCAGCCCCTGGCCCTCAACTAATGAAAAACTGTTTTTT

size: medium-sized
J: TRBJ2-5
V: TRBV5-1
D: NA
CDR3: CASKQGETQYF
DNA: TGCGCCAGCAAGCAGGGAGAGACCCAGTACTTC

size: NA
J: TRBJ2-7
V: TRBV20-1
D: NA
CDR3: CSSHREYEQYF
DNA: TGCAGCTCCCACAGGGAGTACGAGCAGTACTTC

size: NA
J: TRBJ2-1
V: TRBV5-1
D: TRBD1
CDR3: CASTPRQGNYNEQFF
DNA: TGCGCCAGCACCCCGCGACAGGGGAATTACAATGAGCAGTTCTTC

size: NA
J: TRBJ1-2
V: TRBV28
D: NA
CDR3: CASSTTGRRYGYTF
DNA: TGTGCCAGCAGCACTACAGGGCGCCGCTATGGCTACACCTTC

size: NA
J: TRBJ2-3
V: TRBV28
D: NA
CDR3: CASSATRRRDTQYF
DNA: TGTGCCAGCAGCGCAACACGAAGGCGAGATACGCAGTATTTT

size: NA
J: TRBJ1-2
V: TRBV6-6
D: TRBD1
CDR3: CASSYQTGTNYGYTF
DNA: TGTGCCAGCAGTTACCAGACAGGGACGAACTATGGCTACACCTTC

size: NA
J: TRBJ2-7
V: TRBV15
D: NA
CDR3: CATGPPGQVLGQYF
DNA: TGTGCCACCGGTCCCCCGGGACAAGTACTAGGGCAGTACTTC

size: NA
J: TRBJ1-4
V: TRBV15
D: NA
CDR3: CATSDRRSNEKLFF
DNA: TGTGCCACCAGCGACAGGAGGTCTAATGAAAAACTGTTTTTT

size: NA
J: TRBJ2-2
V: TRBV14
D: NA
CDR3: CASSQAGSGELFF
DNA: TGTGCCAGCAGCCAAGCGGGGTCCGGGGAGCTGTTTTTT

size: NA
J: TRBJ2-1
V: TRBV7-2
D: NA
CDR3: CASSLDGNYNEQFF
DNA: TGTGCCAGCAGCTTAGACGGAAACTACAATGAGCAGTTCTTC

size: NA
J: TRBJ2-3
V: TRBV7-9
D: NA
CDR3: CASSLAVTGATDTQYF
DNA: TGTGCCAGCAGCTTAGCGGTGACAGGCGCGACAGATACGCAGTATTTT

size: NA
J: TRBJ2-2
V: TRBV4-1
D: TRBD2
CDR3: CASSLPSGGLTGELFF
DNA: TGCGCCAGCAGCCTTCCTAGCGGGGGGTTAACCGGGGAGCTGTTTTTT

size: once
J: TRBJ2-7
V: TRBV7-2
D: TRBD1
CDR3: CASSRDRVYEQYF
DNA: TGTGCCAGCAGCCGGGACAGGGTATACGAGCAGTACTTC

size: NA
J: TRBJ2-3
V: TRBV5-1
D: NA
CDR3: CASSLGSDTDTQYF
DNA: TGCGCCAGCAGCTTGGGGTCTGACACAGATACGCAGTATTTT

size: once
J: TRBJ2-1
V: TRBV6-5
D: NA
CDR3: CASSYRVAQGKDEQFF
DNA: TGTGCCAGCAGTTACCGGGTGGCCCAGGGCAAGGATGAGCAGTTCTTC

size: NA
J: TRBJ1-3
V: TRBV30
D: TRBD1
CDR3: CAWSSGGGGNTIYF
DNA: TGTGCCTGGAGCTCAGGGGGCGGTGGAAACACCATATATTTT

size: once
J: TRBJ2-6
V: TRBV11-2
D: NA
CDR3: CASSFVTPLNVLTF
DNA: TGTGCCAGCAGCTTTGTCACACCCCTTAACGTCCTGACTTTC

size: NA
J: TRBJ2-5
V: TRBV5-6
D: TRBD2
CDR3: CASSLVASGRGETQYF
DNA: TGTGCCAGCAGCTTGGTTGCTAGCGGGAGGGGGGAGACCCAGTACTTC

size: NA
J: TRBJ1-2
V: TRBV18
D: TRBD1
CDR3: CASSPGQEYGYTF
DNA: TGTGCCAGCTCACCAGGACAGGAGTATGGCTACACCTTC

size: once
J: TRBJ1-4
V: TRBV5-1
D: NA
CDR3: CASRGSTNEKLFF
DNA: TGCGCCAGCCGGGGCTCAACTAATGAAAAACTGTTTTTT

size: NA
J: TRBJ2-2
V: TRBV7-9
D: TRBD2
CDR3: CASSLLAGAGELFF
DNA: TGTGCCAGCAGTTTACTAGCGGGGGCCGGGGAGCTGTTTTTT

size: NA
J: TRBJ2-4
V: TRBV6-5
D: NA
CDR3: CASSYGWRGNIQYF
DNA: TGTGCCAGCAGTTACGGTTGGAGGGGAAACATTCAGTACTTC

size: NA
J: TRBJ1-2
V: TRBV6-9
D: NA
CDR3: CASSYARIGGYTF
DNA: TGTGCCAGCAGTTACGCCCGGATAGGGGGCTACACCTTC

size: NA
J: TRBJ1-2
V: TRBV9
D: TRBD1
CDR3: CASSTLQGAGGYTF
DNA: TGTGCCAGCAGCACATTACAGGGGGCGGGTGGCTACACCTTC

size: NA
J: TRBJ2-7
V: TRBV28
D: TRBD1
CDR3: CASAAGQEAYEQYF
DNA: TGTGCCAGCGCCGCCGGACAGGAAGCCTACGAGCAGTACTTC

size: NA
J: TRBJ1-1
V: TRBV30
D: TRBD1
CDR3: CAWSSRGRNTEAFF
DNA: TGTGCCTGGAGTTCGAGGGGGCGGAACACTGAAGCTTTCTTT

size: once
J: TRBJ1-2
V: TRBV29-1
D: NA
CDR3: CSVEVPPGGYTF
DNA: TGCAGCGTTGAAGTCCCTCCGGGTGGCTACACCTTC

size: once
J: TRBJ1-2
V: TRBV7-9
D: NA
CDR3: CASSLEINYGYTF
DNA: TGTGCCAGCAGCTTAGAGATTAACTATGGCTACACCTTC

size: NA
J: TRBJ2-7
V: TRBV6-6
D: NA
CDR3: CASTSPYEQYF
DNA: TGTGCCAGCACTAGCCCCTACGAGCAGTACTTC